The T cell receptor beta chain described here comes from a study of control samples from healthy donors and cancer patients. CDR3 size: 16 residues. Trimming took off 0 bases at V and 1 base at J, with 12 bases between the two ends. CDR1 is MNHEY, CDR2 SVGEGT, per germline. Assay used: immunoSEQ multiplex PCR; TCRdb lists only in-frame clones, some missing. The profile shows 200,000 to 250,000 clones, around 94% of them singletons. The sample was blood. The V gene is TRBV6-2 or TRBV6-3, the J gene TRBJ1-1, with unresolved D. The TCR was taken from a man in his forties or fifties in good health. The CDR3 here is CASSYSPTAGNTEAFF. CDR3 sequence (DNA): TGTGCCAGCAGTTACTCTCCGACGGCTGGGAACACTGAAGCTTTCTTT.